The T cell receptor beta chain described here comes from a study of vaccination and CD4 T cells after COVID-19 (dated by TCRdb to between 2021 and 2022). Study-level background: SARS-CoV-2 positivity had been established in the convalescent patients by nasal swab PCR, and mild disease was recorded in some 10 of these patients and severe disease in one. Control cultures used a CEFX viral epitope pool as positive control, an HIV-1 Nef peptide pool as negative control, or no peptide. Culture stimuli were overlapping spike peptide pools from SARS-CoV-2 and from the common cold coronaviruses HCoV-NL63, HCoV-OC43 and HCoV-229E. The spike-specific CD4+ TCR repertoire was compared before and after mRNA vaccination in around ten COVID-19 convalescent patients and a handful of infection-naive healthy vaccine recipients. The convalescent cohort included six males and four females, with two Hispanic individuals, seven Caucasians, two Asians and one multiracial person. Post-COVID blood samples from convalescent patients were collected a median of around 110 days after diagnosis, with a range of roughly 30 to 170 days. Participants received two doses of either the Pfizer-BioNTech BNT162b2 vaccine (n=8) or the Moderna mRNA-1273 vaccine (n=2). The time from the second vaccine dose to post-vaccine blood sampling had a median of 72 days and ranged from about 12 to 241 days.

The CDR3 spans 15 residues, from the cysteine through the phenylalanine. The CDR3 DNA has 45 bases and is translated from base 1. From a lookup of the germline V gene, CDR1 and CDR2 are SGHTA and FQGNSA. The trim is 1 base for V and 2 bases for J, with a gap of 12 bases between the germline ends. A note on this clonotype: The target of this receptor is not known. It has no much larger one-base neighbor in the sample; base qualities were not kept.

Read against the paper, the sample's treatment or condition label means: approximately nine-day PBMC culture with coronavirus spike peptide pools or control peptides (ViraFEST assay). The study used the ViraFEST assay, which expanded antigen-specific T cells with peptide pools and then identified expanded clonotypes by TCR sequencing. The convalescent patients' positive SARS-CoV-2 PCR tests fell between March and December 2020, which was before the Alpha, Beta and Delta variants emerged in the United States. PBMCs were cultured at two million per well in IMDM supplemented with approximately 5% human AB serum and roughly 10 IU/ml IL-2, with roughly 9.5 ug/ml peptide pools added. On days 3 and 7, half of the culture medium was replaced with fresh IL-2-containing medium. Once the cells had been in culture for over 9 days, the EasySep CD4+ T cell isolation kit was used to isolate CD4+ T cells by negative selection. PBMCs were separated from whole blood using Ficoll-Paque Plus gradient centrifugation and then either used fresh or cryopreserved at -140C. In general, triplicate wells were set up for every culture condition.

The paper as a whole reports these results and caveats: Only a relatively small number of convalescent patients were included in the study, and early timepoints following natural infection were not analyzed. Among the post-vaccine SARS-CoV-2-reactive clones in convalescent patients, a median 86.3% showed up only after vaccination, which suggests vaccine-specific priming. Of the vaccine-specific clones found in convalescent patients, nearly all (304 of 307) were mono-reactive for SARS-CoV-2 spike instead of being cross-reactive with common cold coronaviruses. The median count of SARS-CoV-2-reactive clonotypes went up from 21 after infection to 30 to 40 after vaccination, although the change was not significant.

The library was made by PCR. At the Johns Hopkins FTIC core, DNA from the cultured CD4+ T cells underwent TCR sequencing with the Oncomine TCR Beta short-read assay. The QIAamp micro DNA kit was used to extract genomic DNA from the cultured CD4+ T cells. Oncomine TCR Beta libraries made from cultured CD4+ T cells were pooled using unique dual indexes and sequenced on an Illumina iSeq 100. In the paper's pipeline: Non-productive sequences were filtered out, and CDR3s that did not start with C, did not end with F or W, or were shorter than 7 amino acids were discarded. Antigen-specific clonotypes were identified with the MANAFEST web application by comparing peptide-stimulated wells with reference and other culture wells. For a clone to be called positive, the clone needed an FDR below 0.05, an odds ratio above 5, and a productive frequency above 0.1% in at least two of three replicate wells. A clonotype counted as cross-reactive if it showed significant expansion both in the SARS-CoV-2 spike wells and in at least one common cold coronavirus spike condition. Using R version 3.6.1, CDR3 homology was evaluated through Levenshtein distances (stringdist) along with unrooted phylogenetic trees (ape). TCRdb redid the processing of the public reads, applying fastp at Q25 and MiXCR, and retained in-frame beta chains. Every distinct CDR3 protein forms one entry, paired with its most common genes and DNA. The V and J calls shown here were made by TCRdb, not taken from the authors' results. Here the sample has 14,000 to 15,000 distinct CDR3 sequences; around 67% occur a single time. The ten largest clones take up 11% of the sample.

The sample comprised CD4+ T cells from blood, cultured in vitro. The rearrangement combines TRBV7-2 with TRBJ2-7, with the D gene possibly TRBD1 or TRBD2, each one fitting 5 bases. The clonotype was recovered from a human donor who had recovered from COVID-19. The CDR3 protein sequence reads: CASSLGGKVPYEQYF. The DNA sequence follows: TGTGCCAGCAGCTTAGGGGGGAAGGTCCCCTACGAGCAGTACTTC.